One T cell receptor beta chain is described in this entry. Germline V lookup: CDR1 SGHTS, CDR2 YDEGEE. V lost 7 bases and J lost 4, with 9 bases in between. CDR3 length: 12 amino acids. Libraries were prepared by immunoSEQ multiplex PCR; TCRdb keeps only in-frame clonotypes and omits some of them. This sample has tens of thousands of clones, with roughly 87% found just once. The sample originates from a study of blood T cell repertoires in COVID-19. This receptor was identified in a human donor with active COVID-19. The donor label of this sample is uncertain. Sequenced input: peripheral blood. The chain joins TRBV5-8 to TRBJ1-3; no firm D call. The CDR3 loop reads CASSLLGNTIYF. The CDR3 nucleotides read TGTGCCAGCTCCCTATTAGGAAACACCATATATTTT. Full variable domain (outside the CDR3, taken from reference TRBV5-8 and TRBJ1-3): EAGVTQSPTHLIKTRGQQATLRCSPISGHTSVYWYQQALGLGLQFLLWYDEGEERNRGNFPPRFSGRQFPNYSSELNVNALELEDSALYLCASSLLGNTIYFGEGSWLTVV.